A selection of T cell receptor beta chains follows, all from one sample in a study of CD8 T cells in Susac syndrome. One entry per CDR3 protein results from TCRdb running MiXCR on the immunoSEQ multiplex PCR reads. Among fewer than 350,000 distinct CDR3 sequences listed, about 91% were seen once. Sequencing was carried out using CD4+ T cells from PBMCs. The receptors come from a human donor with multiple sclerosis. CDR3s include the opening cysteine and the closing phenylalanine or tryptophan. The D gene is left open where the match is weak. Expanded clones get a size class; other rows say once, few or many, or leave the size out.

>once|TRBV5-1|NA|TRBJ2-5
TGCGCCAGCAGCTTGGGGGACAGCGGGGAGACCCAGTACTTC
CASSLGDSGETQYF
>NA|TRBV7-2|NA|TRBJ1-2
TGTGCCAGTGCTTTATCGGACTCCGCTAACTATGGCTACACCTTC
CASALSDSANYGYTF
>NA|TRBV18|NA|TRBJ1-5
TGTGCCAGCTCACCAGCCTACAATCAGCCCCAGCATTTT
CASSPAYNQPQHF
>NA|TRBV28|NA|TRBJ1-5
TGTGCCAGCAGTTTGGGGCGAGAGCAGCCCCAGCATTTT
CASSLGREQPQHF
>NA|TRBV5-1|TRBD1|TRBJ2-1
TGCGCCAGCAACCTGGACAGGAACAATGAGCAGTTCTTC
CASNLDRNNEQFF
>NA|TRBV5-1|NA|TRBJ2-1
TGCGCCAGCAGCTTGGCCTTTAGGGGGTCCAACAATGAGCAGTTCTTC
CASSLAFRGSNNEQFF
>NA|TRBV14|NA|TRBJ2-3
TGTGCCAGCAGCCATCGGGGGGCACGAGGAGATACGCAGTATTTT
CASSHRGARGDTQYF
>once|TRBV7-3|NA|TRBJ2-1
TGTGCCAGCAGCTTCGACCCGGGCTCCTACAATGAGCAGTTCTTC
CASSFDPGSYNEQFF
>NA|TRBV18|NA|TRBJ1-1
TGTGCCAGCTCACCTGGGGGGGCTTTTAGCACTGAAGCTTTCTTT
CASSPGGAFSTEAFF
>NA|TRBV12-3/TRBV12-4|TRBD1|TRBJ2-2
TGTGCCAGCAGTAGGGACAGGACAGGCTCCGGGGAGCTGTTTTTT
CASSRDRTGSGELFF
>few|TRBV2|NA|TRBJ2-7
TGTGCCAGCAGTCTCCGGGACACCTCTTACGAGCAGTACTTC
CASSLRDTSYEQYF
>NA|TRBV2|TRBD2|TRBJ2-3
TGTGCCAGCAGTGAAGCGCGGGCGGGAGGGCCCTTGGCAGATACGCAGTATTTT
CASSEARAGGPLADTQYF
>few|TRBV23-1|NA|TRBJ2-7
TGCGCCAGCAGTCCCCCGGGTAGGTTTCACTCCTACGAGCAGTACTTC
CASSPPGRFHSYEQYF
>NA|TRBV5-1|NA|TRBJ1-2
TGCGCCAGCAGCGAAGGGGCAGTCCGGGGCTACACCTTC
CASSEGAVRGYTF
>NA|TRBV24-1|TRBD2|TRBJ2-1
TGTGCCACCAGGCCGTTGTGGCTAGCGGGGGGAACCTACAATGAGCAGTTCTTC
CATRPLWLAGGTYNEQFF
>NA|TRBV5-1|NA|TRBJ1-4
TGCGCCAGCAGCTTGGAGGCGGGGGACGAAAAACTGTTTTTT
CASSLEAGDEKLFF
>NA|TRBV29-1|NA|TRBJ1-1
TGCAGCGTGATCCGGGACGCCCTAATGAACACTGAAGCTTTCTTT
CSVIRDALMNTEAFF
>NA|TRBV6-5|NA|TRBJ1-2
TGTGCCAGCAGTTGGCGGTCGCGGGGAGGCTACACCTTC
CASSWRSRGGYTF
>NA|TRBV7-9|TRBD1|TRBJ2-1
TGTGCCAGCAGCTTCGACAGGGGGCTTCACAATGAGCAGTTCTTC
CASSFDRGLHNEQFF
>NA|TRBV7-2|TRBD2|TRBJ2-4
TGTGCCAGCAGCACGGGGACTAGCGGACTAAACATTCAGTACTTC
CASSTGTSGLNIQYF
>NA|TRBV12-5|TRBD2|TRBJ2-5
TGTGCTAGTGGGACAGCACCGGGAGGGGGCCAAGAGACCCAGTACTTC
CASGTAPGGGQETQYF
>once|TRBV7-2|NA|TRBJ2-1
TGTGCCAGCAGCCCCCTTAGAAACTCCTACAATGAGCAGTTCTTC
CASSPLRNSYNEQFF
>NA|TRBV18|NA|TRBJ2-7
TGTGCCAGCTCCCGGGACTCCCGCTCCTACGAGCAGTACTTC
CASSRDSRSYEQYF
>NA|TRBV12-5|NA|TRBJ2-7
TGTGCTAGTGGTTTCGGGGCCCACGAGCAGTACTTC
CASGFGAHEQYF
>NA|TRBV7-2|NA|TRBJ1-2
TGTGCCAGCAGCTCCTACAATCAGTGGTCGGCCGGTGGCTACACCTTC
CASSSYNQWSAGGYTF
>NA|TRBV25-1|NA|TRBJ2-7
TGTGCCAGCAGTGGCATAGGAGTTGGGGGTAACGAGCAGTACTTC
CASSGIGVGGNEQYF
>NA|TRBV2|NA|TRBJ2-1
TGTGCCAGCAGTGCCCAGCCAAAAACAGTGGTCAATGAGCAGTTCTTC
CASSAQPKTVVNEQFF
>NA|TRBV10-3|NA|TRBJ2-7
TGTGCCATAGGGGACCCCTACGAGCAGTACTTC
CAIGDPYEQYF